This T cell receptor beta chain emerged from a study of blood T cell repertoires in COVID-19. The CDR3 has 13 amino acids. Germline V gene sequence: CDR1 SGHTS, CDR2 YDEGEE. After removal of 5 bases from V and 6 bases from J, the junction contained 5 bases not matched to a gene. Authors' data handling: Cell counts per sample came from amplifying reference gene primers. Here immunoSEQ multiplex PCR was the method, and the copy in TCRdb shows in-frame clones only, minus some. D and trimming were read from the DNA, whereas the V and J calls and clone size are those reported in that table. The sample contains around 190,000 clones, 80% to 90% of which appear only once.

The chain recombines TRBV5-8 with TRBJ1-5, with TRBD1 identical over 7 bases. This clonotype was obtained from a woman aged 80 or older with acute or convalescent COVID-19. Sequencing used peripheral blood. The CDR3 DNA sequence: TGTGCCAGCAGTCTAAACAGGGGTCAGCCCCAGCATTTT. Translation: CASSLNRGQPQHF. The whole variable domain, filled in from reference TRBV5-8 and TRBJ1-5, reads EAGVTQSPTHLIKTRGQQATLRCSPISGHTSVYWYQQALGLGLQFLLWYDEGEERNRGNFPPRFSGRQFPNYSSELNVNALELEDSALYLCASSLNRGQPQHFGDGTRLSIL.